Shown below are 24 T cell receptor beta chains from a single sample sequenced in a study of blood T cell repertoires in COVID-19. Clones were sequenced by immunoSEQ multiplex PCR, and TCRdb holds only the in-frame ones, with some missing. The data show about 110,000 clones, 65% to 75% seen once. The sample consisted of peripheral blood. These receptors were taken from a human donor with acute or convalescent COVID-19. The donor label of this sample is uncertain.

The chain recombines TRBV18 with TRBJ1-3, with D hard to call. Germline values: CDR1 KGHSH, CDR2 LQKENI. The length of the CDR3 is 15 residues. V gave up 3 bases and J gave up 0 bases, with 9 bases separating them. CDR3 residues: CASSPEQYSGNTIYF. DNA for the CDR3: TGTGCCAGCTCACCGGAACAGTACTCTGGAAACACCATATATTTT.

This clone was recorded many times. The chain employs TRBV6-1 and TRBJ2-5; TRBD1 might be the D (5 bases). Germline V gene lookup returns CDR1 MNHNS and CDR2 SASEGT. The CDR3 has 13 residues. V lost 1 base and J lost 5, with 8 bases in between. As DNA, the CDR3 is TGTGCCAGCAGTGAAGGGGGCCCGGAGACCCAGTACTTC. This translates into CASSEGGPETQYF.

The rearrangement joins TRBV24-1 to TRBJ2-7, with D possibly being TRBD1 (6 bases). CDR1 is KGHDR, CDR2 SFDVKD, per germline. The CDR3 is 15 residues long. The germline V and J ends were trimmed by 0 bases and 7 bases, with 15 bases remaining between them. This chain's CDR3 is CATSDLPRGPLEQYV. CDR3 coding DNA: TGTGCCACCAGTGATTTGCCCAGGGGCCCCCTTGAGCAGTACGTC.

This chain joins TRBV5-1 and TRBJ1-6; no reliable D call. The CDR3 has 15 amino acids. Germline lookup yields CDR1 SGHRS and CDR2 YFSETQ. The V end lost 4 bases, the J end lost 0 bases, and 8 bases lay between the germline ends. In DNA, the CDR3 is TGCGCCAGCAGCGCCTTGAGCTCCTATAATTCACCCCTCCACTTT. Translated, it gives CASSALSSYNSPLHF.

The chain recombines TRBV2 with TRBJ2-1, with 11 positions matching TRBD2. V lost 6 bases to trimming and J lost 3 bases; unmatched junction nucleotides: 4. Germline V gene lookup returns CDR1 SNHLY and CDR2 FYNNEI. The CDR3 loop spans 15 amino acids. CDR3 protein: CASRKTSGIYNEQFF. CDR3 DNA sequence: TGTGCCAGCAGAAAGACTAGCGGGATCTACAATGAGCAGTTCTTC.

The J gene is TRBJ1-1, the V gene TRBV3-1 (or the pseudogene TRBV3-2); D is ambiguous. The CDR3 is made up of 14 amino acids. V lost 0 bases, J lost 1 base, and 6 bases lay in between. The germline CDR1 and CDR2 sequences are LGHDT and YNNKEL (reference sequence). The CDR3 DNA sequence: TGTGCCAGCAGCCAAGATAAAGCGAACACTGAAGCTTTCTTT. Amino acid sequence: CASSQDKANTEAFF.

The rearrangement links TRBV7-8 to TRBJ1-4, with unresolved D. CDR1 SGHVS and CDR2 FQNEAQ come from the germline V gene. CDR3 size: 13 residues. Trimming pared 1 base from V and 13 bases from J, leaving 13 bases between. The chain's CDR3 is CASSLVTAAGLFF. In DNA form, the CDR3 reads TGTGCCAGCAGCTTAGTAACCGCCGCGGGACTGTTTTTT.

The CDR3 region has the DNA TGTGCCAGCAGCCCTGGACAGATCAATCAGCCCCAGCATTTT. This codes for CASSPGQINQPQHF. The chain links TRBV7-9 to TRBJ1-5; perhaps TRBD1 as D (6 bases). Looked up from germline, CDR1 is SEHNR and CDR2 is FQNEAQ (reference sequence). Trimming removed 5 bases at V and 3 bases at J, with 11 bases between. CDR3 size: 14 residues.

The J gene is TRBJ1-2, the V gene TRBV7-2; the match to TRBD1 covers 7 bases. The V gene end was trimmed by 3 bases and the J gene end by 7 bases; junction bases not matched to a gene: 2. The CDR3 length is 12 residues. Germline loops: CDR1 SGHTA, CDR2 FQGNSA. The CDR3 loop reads CASSFDRAGYTF. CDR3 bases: TGTGCCAGCAGCTTCGACAGGGCTGGCTACACCTTC.

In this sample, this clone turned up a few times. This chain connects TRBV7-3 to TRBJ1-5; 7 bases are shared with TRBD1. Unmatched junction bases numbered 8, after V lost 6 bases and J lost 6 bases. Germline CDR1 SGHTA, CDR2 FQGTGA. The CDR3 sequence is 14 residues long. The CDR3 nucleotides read TGTGCCAGCAGACGACAGGGATGGAGTCAGCCCCAGCATTTT. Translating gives CASRRQGWSQPQHF.

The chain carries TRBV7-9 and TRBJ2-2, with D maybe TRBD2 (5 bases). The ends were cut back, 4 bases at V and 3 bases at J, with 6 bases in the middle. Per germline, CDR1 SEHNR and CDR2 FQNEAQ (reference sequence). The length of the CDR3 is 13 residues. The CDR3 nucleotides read TGTGCCAGCAGCTCTAGCTACACCGGGGAGCTGTTTTTT. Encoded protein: CASSSSYTGELFF.

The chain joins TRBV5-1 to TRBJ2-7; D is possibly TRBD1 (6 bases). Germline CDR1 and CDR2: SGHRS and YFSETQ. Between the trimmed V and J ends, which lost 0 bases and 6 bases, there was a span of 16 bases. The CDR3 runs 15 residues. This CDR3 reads CASSLDTGSYAEQYF. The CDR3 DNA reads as TGCGCCAGCAGCTTGGATACAGGGTCGTACGCCGAGCAGTACTTC. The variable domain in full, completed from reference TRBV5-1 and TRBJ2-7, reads KAGVTQTPRYLIKTRGQQVTLSCSPISGHRSVSWYQQTPGQGLQFLFEYFSETQRNKGNFPGRFSGRQFSNSRSEMNVSTLELGDSALYLCASSLDTGSYAEQYFGPGTRLTVT.

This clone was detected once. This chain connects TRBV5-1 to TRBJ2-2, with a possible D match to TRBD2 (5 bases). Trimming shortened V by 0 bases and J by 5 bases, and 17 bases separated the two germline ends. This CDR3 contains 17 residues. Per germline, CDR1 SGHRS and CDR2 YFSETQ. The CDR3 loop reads CASSLVGGRQWTGELFF. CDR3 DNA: TGCGCCAGCAGCTTGGTCGGAGGACGCCAGTGGACCGGGGAGCTGTTTTTT.

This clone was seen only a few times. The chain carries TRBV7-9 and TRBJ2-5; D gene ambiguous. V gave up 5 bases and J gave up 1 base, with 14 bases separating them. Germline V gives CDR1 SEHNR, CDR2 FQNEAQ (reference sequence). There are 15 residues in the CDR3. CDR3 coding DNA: TGTGCCAGCAGCCGTCGGTCGACTGGCCAAGAGACCCAGTACTTC. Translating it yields CASSRRSTGQETQYF.

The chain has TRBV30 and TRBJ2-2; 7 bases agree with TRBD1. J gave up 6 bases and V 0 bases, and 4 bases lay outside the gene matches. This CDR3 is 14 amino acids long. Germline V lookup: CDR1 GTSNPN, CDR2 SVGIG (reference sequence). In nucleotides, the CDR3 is TGTGCCTGGAGTGTGGGGCAGGGGGCCGGGGAGCTGTTTTTT. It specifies CAWSVGQGAGELFF.

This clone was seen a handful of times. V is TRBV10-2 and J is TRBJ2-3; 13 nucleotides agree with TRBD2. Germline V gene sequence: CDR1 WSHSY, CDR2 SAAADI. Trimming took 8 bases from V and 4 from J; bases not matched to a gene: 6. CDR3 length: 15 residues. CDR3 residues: CASRLAGGGADTQYF. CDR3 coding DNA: TGCGCCAGCCGACTAGCGGGGGGTGGCGCAGATACGCAGTATTTT.

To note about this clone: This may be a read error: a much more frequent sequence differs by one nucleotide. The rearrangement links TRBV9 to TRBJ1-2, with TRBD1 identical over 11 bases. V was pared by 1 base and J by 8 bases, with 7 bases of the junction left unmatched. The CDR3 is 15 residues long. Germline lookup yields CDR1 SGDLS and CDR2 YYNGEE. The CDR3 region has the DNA TGTGCCAGCAGCGTAAGGGGACAGGGGGAGGGGGGCTACACCTTC. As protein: CASSVRGQGEGGYTF. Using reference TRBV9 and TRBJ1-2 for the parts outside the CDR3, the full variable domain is DSGVTQTPKHLITATGQRVTLRCSPRSGDLSVYWYQQSLDQGLQFLIQYYNGEERAKGNILERFSAQQFPDLHSELNLSSLELGDSALYFCASSVRGQGEGGYTFGSGTRLTVV.

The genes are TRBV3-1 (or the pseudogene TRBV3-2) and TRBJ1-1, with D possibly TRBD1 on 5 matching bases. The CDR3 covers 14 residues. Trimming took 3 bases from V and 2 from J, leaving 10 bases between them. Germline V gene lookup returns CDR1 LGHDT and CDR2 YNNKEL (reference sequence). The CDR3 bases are TGTGCCAGCAGCCACCTTGACAGAAACACTGAAGCTTTCTTT. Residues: CASSHLDRNTEAFF.

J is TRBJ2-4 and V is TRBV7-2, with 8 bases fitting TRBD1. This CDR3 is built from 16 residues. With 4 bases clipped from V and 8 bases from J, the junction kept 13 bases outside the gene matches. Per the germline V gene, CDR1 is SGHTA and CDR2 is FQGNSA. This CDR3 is CASSWGTGTGIHIQYF. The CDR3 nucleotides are TGTGCCAGCAGCTGGGGAACCGGGACAGGAATCCACATTCAGTACTTC.

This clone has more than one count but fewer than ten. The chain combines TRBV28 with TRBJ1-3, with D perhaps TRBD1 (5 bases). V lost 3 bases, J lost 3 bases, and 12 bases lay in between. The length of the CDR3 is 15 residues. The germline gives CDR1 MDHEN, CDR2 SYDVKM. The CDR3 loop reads CASSFVGLLGNTIYF. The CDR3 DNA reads TGTGCCAGCAGTTTTGTGGGGCTTCTTGGAAACACCATATATTTT.

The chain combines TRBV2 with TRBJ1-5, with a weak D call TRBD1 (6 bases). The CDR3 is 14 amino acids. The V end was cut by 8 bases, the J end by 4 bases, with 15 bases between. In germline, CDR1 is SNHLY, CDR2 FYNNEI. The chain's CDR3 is CASGGALGNQPQHF. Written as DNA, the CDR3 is TGTGCCAGCGGGGGGGCTCTTGGGAATCAGCCCCAGCATTTT.

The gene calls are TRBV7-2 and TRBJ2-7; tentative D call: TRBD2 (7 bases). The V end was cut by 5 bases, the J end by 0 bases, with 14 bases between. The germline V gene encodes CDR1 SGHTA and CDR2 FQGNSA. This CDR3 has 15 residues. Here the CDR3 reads CASSIQGGGSYEQYF. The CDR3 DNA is TGTGCCAGCAGCATACAGGGAGGGGGCTCCTACGAGCAGTACTTC.

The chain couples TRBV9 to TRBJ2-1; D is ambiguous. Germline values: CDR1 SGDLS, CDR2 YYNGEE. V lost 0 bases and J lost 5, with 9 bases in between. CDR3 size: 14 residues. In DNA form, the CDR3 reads TGTGCCAGCAGCGTAGGAGGCGGAAACAATGAGCAGTTCTTC. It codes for CASSVGGGNNEQFF.

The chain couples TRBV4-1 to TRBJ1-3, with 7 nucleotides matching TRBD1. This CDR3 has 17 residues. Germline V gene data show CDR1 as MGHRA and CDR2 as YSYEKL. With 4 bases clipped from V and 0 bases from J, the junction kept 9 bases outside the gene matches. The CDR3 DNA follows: TGCGCCAGCAGCCGAACAGGGGCCGGAGGCTCTGGAAACACCATATATTTT. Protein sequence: CASSRTGAGGSGNTIYF.